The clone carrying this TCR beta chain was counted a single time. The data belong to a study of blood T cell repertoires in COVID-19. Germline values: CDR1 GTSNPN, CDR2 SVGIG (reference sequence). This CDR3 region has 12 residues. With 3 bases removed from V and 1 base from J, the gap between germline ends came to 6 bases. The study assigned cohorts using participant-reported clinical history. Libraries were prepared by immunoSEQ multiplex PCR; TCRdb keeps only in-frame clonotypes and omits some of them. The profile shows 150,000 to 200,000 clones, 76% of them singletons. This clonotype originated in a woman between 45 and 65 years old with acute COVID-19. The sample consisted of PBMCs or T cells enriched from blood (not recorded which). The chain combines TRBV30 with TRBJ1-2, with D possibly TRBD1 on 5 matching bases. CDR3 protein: CAWRDNNYGYTF. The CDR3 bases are TGTGCCTGGAGGGACAATAACTATGGCTACACCTTC.